The 19 T cell receptor beta chains listed next were all sequenced from one sample in a study of T cell responses to AZD1222 COVID-19 vaccine. TCRdb's copy holds only in-frame clones and misses some; the assay was immunoSEQ multiplex PCR. The sample contains about 97,000 clones, roughly 88% of which appear only once. Sequencing was performed on peripheral blood, taken on day 0 of AZD1222 vaccination. The receptors were gathered from an adult in good health.

The chain employs TRBV20-1 and TRBJ1-2, with a tentative D call TRBD1 (5 bases). The CDR3 spans 11 residues. Germline V gives CDR1 DFQATT, CDR2 SNEGSKA (reference sequence). CDR3 sequence: CSWGPLYGYTF. DNA for the CDR3: TGCAGCTGGGGACCTCTCTATGGCTACACCTTC.

The V gene is TRBV3-1 (or the pseudogene TRBV3-2), the J gene TRBJ1-2; possible D gene TRBD1, 6 bases. The CDR3 runs to 14 residues. Germline CDR1 reads LGHDT; CDR2 reads YNNKEL (reference sequence). V lost 3 bases and J lost 0, with 8 bases in between. CDR3 amino acids: CASSQDRANYGYTF. In DNA, the CDR3 is TGTGCCAGCAGCCAGGACAGAGCTAACTATGGCTACACCTTC.

The chain couples TRBV30 to TRBJ2-7, with D hard to call. Germline-derived CDR1 and CDR2 are GTSNPN and SVGIG (reference sequence). This CDR3 has 13 residues. Trimming left V 0 bases short and J 4 bases short, with 10 bases between. The CDR3 loop is CAWSVTADYEQYF. The CDR3 nucleotides read TGTGCCTGGAGTGTAACGGCGGATTACGAGCAGTACTTC.

The table lists this clone with a count of one. The J gene is TRBJ1-5, the V gene TRBV18; perhaps TRBD1 as D (6 bases). This CDR3 has 16 residues. Germline V gene sequence: CDR1 KGHSH, CDR2 LQKENI. V was pared by 2 bases and J by 0 bases, with 11 bases between. CDR3 loop: CASSPERGNSNQPQHF. CDR3 nucleotide sequence: TGTGCCAGCTCACCAGAGAGGGGGAATAGCAATCAGCCCCAGCATTTT.

The chain recombines TRBV6-2 or TRBV6-3 with TRBJ1-2; a weak D match, TRBD1 (6 bases). Trimming shortened V by 5 bases and J by 2 bases, and 9 bases separated the two germline ends. Germline V gene data show CDR1 as MNHEY and CDR2 as SVGEGT. CDR3 size: 13 residues. CDR3 sequence (DNA): TGTGCCAGCAGTGCACAGGGCAACTATGGCTACACCTTC. Its translation: CASSAQGNYGYTF.

This chain joins TRBV28 and TRBJ1-4; no reliable D call. Germline CDR1 is MDHEN and CDR2 is SYDVKM. This CDR3 has 14 residues. With 7 bases removed from V and 2 bases from J, the gap between germline ends came to 11 bases. CDR3 loop: CASKNPGTNEKLFF. The CDR3 DNA follows: TGTGCCAGCAAGAACCCGGGGACTAATGAAAAACTGTTTTTT.

The J gene is TRBJ2-1, the V gene TRBV3-1 (or the pseudogene TRBV3-2); D unresolved. V lost 1 base, J lost 10 bases, and 8 bases lay in between. The V gene's germline CDR1 is LGHDT and CDR2 YNNKEL (reference sequence). The CDR3 is 12 residues long. DNA of the CDR3: TGTGCCAGCAGCCAAGTCCTAGGCGAGCAGTTCTTC. Protein product: CASSQVLGEQFF.

The CDR3 DNA sequence: TGTGCCAGCAGCCCCCGGGGATACGAGCAGTACTTC. Translated: CASSPRGYEQYF. The rearrangement joins TRBV9 to TRBJ2-7; tentative D call: TRBD2 (5 bases). V was trimmed by 4 bases and J by 4 bases, leaving 9 bases between them. The CDR3 runs to 12 residues. Germline V CDR1 and CDR2: SGDLS, YYNGEE.

The chain links TRBV4-1 to TRBJ1-1, with D unresolved. The V gene's germline CDR1 is MGHRA and CDR2 YSYEKL. The CDR3 has 12 amino acids. V was cut by 3 bases and J by 3 bases, with 5 bases left in between. The CDR3 loop is CASSHPYTEAFF. CDR3 sequence (DNA): TGCGCCAGCAGCCATCCTTACACTGAAGCTTTCTTT.

The CDR3 region has the DNA TGTGCCAGCAGCAAAGGCTTCCAGGGGGAGAATGGCTACACCTTC. It yields the protein CASSKGFQGENGYTF. The chain carries TRBV21-1 and TRBJ1-2; the table assigns TRBD1, which was not confirmed against the DNA. TRBV21-1 is given as a pseudogene. This CDR3 has 15 amino acids.

This chain connects TRBV15 to TRBJ1-3, with D maybe TRBD1 (6 bases). CDR3 length: 16 residues. Germline V lookup: CDR1 LNHNV, CDR2 YYDKDF (reference sequence). V was shortened by 0 bases and J by 2 bases, with 11 bases between the two germline ends. CDR3 region: CATSRDGGSAGNTIYF. The CDR3 DNA reads as TGTGCCACCAGCAGAGATGGGGGCTCGGCTGGAAACACCATATATTTT.

Notes on this clone: An end of the junction differs from the germline gene, which may be a read error. This chain connects TRBV7-2 to TRBJ2-2, with TRBD2 matching over 7 bases. Germline-derived CDR1 and CDR2 are SGHTA and FQGNSA. This CDR3 is built from 17 residues. As DNA, the CDR3 is TGTGCCAGCAGCTTAGAACCAGCGGGGACGAACACCGGGGAGCTGTCTTTT. Encoded protein: CASSLEPAGTNTGELSF.

The chain is built from TRBV6-5 and TRBJ1-1; 8 bases are shared with TRBD1. V lost 0 bases to trimming and J lost 7 bases; unmatched junction nucleotides: 7. Germline V gene lookup returns CDR1 MNHEY and CDR2 SVGAGI. The CDR3 covers 15 residues. Written as DNA, the CDR3 is TGTGCCAGCAGTTACTCAGGATACAGGGGGGGTGAAGCTTTCTTT. Translation: CASSYSGYRGGEAFF.

This chain connects TRBV2 to TRBJ1-2; unclear D gene. V gave up 2 bases and J gave up 9 bases, with 10 bases separating them. Germline V CDR1 and CDR2: SNHLY, FYNNEI. CDR3 length equals 12 residues. CDR3 coding DNA: TGTGCCAGCAGTGAAAGGGAGAGAAGCTACACCTTC. Translated: CASSERERSYTF.

The V gene is TRBV2, the J gene TRBJ1-6, with 7 bases identical to TRBD1. CDR3 length equals 15 residues. In germline, CDR1 is SNHLY, CDR2 FYNNEI. With V trimmed by 6 bases and J by 7 bases, 9 bases remained unmatched. CDR3 nucleotides: TGTGCCAGCAGCGGGCCGGGACAGAAAAATTCACCCCTCCACTTT. Protein sequence: CASSGPGQKNSPLHF.

The V call is TRBV28, the J call TRBJ2-3; 12 bases are a match to TRBD2. Losses at the gene ends were 9 bases for V and 8 bases for J; bases not matched to a gene: 9. Germline loops: CDR1 MDHEN, CDR2 SYDVKM. This CDR3 spans 14 amino acids. The CDR3 DNA sequence: TGTGCCAGTCTTCTAGCGGGGGGGCGGAGTACGCAGTATTTT. It is translated as CASLLAGGRSTQYF.

This chain links TRBV5-1 with TRBJ2-3; either TRBD1 or TRBD2 may fit D (5 bases each). V lost 5 bases to trimming and J lost 4 bases, with 8 bases between them. The germline V gene encodes CDR1 SGHRS and CDR2 YFSETQ. This CDR3 has 12 residues. Here the CDR3 DNA reads TGCGCCAGCAGGGGGGTATCAGATACGCAGTATTTT. This sequence encodes CASRGVSDTQYF.

The chain uses TRBV28 and TRBJ1-3; TRBD1 matches at 7 bases. CDR3 length equals 15 residues. The germline CDR1 and CDR2 sequences are MDHEN and SYDVKM. The J segment lost 5 bases and the V segment lost 3 bases, leaving 7 bases of the junction unmatched. DNA of the CDR3: TGTGCCAGCAGTTTTCGGGCAGGGGGACGAAACACCATATATTTT. It yields the protein CASSFRAGGRNTIYF.

Turning to this clone: A read error may account for a junction end that differs from germline. V and J are TRBV7-7 and TRBJ1-1, with 8 bases matching TRBD1. This CDR3 contains 13 residues. The germline gives CDR1 SSHAT, CDR2 FNYEAQ (reference sequence). The CDR3 region has the DNA TGTGCTAGCAGCTTAGACAGGGGCACTGAAGCTTTCTTT. Translation gives CASSLDRGTEAFF.